This T cell receptor beta chain appears in the sequencing data of a study of blood T cell repertoires in COVID-19. This CDR3 contains 17 residues. Germline V gives CDR1 SGHTA, CDR2 FQGNSA. Trimming cost V 1 base and J 0 bases, with 14 bases left between them. Sequencing was performed with immunoSEQ multiplex PCR; in TCRdb, only in-frame clones are kept and a portion is missing. The sample lists over 100,000 clones, less than 85% occurring once. The chain uses TRBV7-2 and TRBJ2-3; D is unresolved. The source is a human donor in a cohort sampled during active or convalescent COVID-19. The specimen sequenced was peripheral blood. Written as DNA, the CDR3 is TGTGCCAGCAGCTTAGACGGCCTCGCGGCGAGCACAGATACGCAGTATTTT. As protein: CASSLDGLAASTDTQYF.